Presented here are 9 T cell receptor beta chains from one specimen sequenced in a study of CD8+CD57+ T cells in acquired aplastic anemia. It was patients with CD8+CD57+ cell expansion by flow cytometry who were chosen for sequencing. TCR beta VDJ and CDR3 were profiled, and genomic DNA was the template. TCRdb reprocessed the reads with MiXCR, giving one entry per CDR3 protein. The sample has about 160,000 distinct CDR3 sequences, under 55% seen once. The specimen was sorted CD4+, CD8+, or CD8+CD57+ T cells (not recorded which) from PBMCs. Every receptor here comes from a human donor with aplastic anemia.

The CDR3 protein is CATSAQGAQETQYF. CDR3 coding DNA: TGTGCCACCAGTGCCCAGGGAGCGCAAGAGACCCAGTACTTC. V usage is TRBV24-1 and J usage is TRBJ2-5; D is possibly TRBD1 or TRBD2 (5 bases each). CDR1 and CDR2 (germline): KGHDR, SFDVKD. The CDR3 contains 14 residues. The V and J ends lost 5 bases and 2 bases respectively, with 11 bases between them.

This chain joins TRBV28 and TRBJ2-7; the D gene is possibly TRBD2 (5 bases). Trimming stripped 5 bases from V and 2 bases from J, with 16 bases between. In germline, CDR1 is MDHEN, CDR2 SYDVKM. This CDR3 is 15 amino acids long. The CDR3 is CASSLMSPGTYEQYF. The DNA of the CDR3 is TGTGCCAGCAGTCTGATGAGTCCGGGGACCTACGAGCAGTACTTC.

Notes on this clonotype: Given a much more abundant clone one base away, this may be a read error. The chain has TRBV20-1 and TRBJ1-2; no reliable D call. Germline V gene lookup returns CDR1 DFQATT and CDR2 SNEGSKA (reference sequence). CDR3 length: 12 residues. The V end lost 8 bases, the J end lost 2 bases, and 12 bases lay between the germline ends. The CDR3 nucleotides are TGCAGTTTATCAATGGAAAACTATGGCTACACCTTC. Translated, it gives CSLSMENYGYTF.

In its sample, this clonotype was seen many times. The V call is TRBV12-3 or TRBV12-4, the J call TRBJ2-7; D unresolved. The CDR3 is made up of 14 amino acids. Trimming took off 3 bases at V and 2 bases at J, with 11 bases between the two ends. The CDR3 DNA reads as TGTGCCAGCAGTTTCTCCGAGCGTACCTACGAGCAGTACTTC. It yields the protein CASSFSERTYEQYF.

CDR3 DNA: TGTGCCAGCAGCTTACGACTCCGGGACCTGGCGAACACCGGGGAGCTGTTTTTT. This sequence encodes CASSLRLRDLANTGELFF. This sequence joins TRBV11-2 and TRBJ2-2, with D perhaps given as TRBD1 or TRBD2 (5 bases each). V lost 2 bases and J 0 bases, leaving 16 bases between the germline ends. CDR3 length: 18 residues. Germline V gene sequence: CDR1 SGHAT, CDR2 FQNNGV.

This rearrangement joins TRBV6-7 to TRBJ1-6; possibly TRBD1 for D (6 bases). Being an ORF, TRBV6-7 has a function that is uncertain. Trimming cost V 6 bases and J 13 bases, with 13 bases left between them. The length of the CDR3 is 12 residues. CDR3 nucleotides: TGTGCCAGCAGCCAAGGGAGGGGGCCCCTCCACTTT. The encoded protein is CASSQGRGPLHF.

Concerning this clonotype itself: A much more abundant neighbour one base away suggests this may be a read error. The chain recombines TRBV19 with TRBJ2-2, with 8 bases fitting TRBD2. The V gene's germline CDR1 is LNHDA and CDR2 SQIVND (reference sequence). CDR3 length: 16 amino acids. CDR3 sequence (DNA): TGTGCCAGTAATATAGGAAGGCTAGCGGGCTCCGGGGAGCTGTTTTTT. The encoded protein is CASNIGRLAGSGELFF.

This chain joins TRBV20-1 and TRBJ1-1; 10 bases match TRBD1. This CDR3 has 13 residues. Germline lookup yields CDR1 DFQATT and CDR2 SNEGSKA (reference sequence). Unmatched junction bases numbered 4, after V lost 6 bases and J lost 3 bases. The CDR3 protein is CSARQGAYTEAFF. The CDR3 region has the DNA TGCAGTGCCAGACAGGGGGCGTACACTGAAGCTTTCTTT.

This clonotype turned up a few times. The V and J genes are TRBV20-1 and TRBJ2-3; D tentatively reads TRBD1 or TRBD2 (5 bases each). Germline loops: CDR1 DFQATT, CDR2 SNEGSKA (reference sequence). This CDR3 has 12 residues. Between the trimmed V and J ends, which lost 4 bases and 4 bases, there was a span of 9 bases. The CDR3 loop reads CSANRGADTQYF. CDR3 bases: TGCAGTGCTAATAGGGGAGCAGATACGCAGTATTTT.